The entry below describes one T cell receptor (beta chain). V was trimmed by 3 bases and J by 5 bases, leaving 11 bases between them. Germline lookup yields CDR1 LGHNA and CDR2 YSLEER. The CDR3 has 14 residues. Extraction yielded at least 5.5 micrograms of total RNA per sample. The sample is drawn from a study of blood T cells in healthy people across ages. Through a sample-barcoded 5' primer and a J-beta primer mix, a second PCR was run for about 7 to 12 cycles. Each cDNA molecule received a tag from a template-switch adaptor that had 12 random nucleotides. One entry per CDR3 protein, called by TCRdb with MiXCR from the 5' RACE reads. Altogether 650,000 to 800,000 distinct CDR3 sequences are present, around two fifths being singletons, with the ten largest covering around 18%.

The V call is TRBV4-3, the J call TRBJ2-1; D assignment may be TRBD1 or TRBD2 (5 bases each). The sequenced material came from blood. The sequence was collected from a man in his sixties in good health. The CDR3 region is CASSQGPRDNEQFF. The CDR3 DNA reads TGCGCCAGCAGCCAGGGACCCCGAGACAATGAGCAGTTCTTC.